This entry describes one T cell receptor (beta chain). As processed by the authors: Cell counts per sample came from amplifying reference gene primers. Sequenced by immunoSEQ multiplex PCR; TCRdb stores in-frame clones only, minus some. V and J calls and clone size are given by that table; D and trimming were obtained from the DNA. This table has about 120,000 clones, roughly 82% appearing once. These data are taken from a study of blood T cell repertoires in COVID-19. In the study overall: There were acute and convalescent COVID-19 samples, and they came from the United States, Italy and Spain. Sample material is recorded as cDNA or gDNA derived from T cells, B-cell-depleted T cells, or PBMCs.

This CDR3 is 13 amino acids long. CDR1 SQVTM and CDR2 ANQGSEA come from the germline V gene. V lost 2 bases and J lost 4, with 11 bases in between. Sequencing was carried out using peripheral blood. V gene TRBV29-1 combines with J gene TRBJ1-2; D possibly corresponds to TRBD1 (5 bases). This TCR derives from a human donor in a cohort sampled during active COVID-19. CDR3 nucleotide sequence: TGCAGCGTTGAACCCCCGGGGGTCTATGGCTACACCTTC. This gives the protein CSVEPPGVYGYTF.